The 23 T cell receptor beta chains below come from one sample, sequenced in a study of T cell repertoires in cytomegalovirus infection. TCRdb called the reads again in MiXCR, with one record for every CDR3 protein. The repertoire holds over 150,000 distinct CDR3 sequences, with around 20% as singletons. The material sequenced was PBMCs. The receptors stem from a human donor in good health (CMV status not recorded). Some clones in this sample may be carry-over from other donors' samples.

The chain links TRBV29-1 to TRBJ1-1, with D possibly being TRBD1 (5 bases). The CDR3 loop spans 14 amino acids. With 4 bases removed from V and 1 base from J, the gap between germline ends came to 13 bases. Germline V lookup: CDR1 SQVTM, CDR2 ANQGSEA. CDR3 residues: CSVAVGTANTEAFF. The CDR3, as DNA: TGCAGCGTTGCAGTAGGGACGGCGAACACTGAAGCTTTCTTT. Using reference TRBV29-1 and TRBJ1-1 for the parts outside the CDR3, the full variable domain is SAVISQKPSRDICQRGTSLTIQCQVDSQVTMMFWYRQQPGQSLTLIATANQGSEATYESGFVIDKFPISRPNLTFSTLTVSNMSPEDSSIYLCSVAVGTANTEAFFGQGTRLTVV.

This rearrangement joins TRBV5-1 to TRBJ2-3; TRBD2 matches 10 bases. CDR3 size: 16 residues. Germline V CDR1 and CDR2: SGHRS, YFSETQ. After removal of 2 bases from V and 3 bases from J, the junction contained 6 bases not matched to a gene. The chain's CDR3 is CASSFASGSLTDTQYF. The CDR3 DNA follows: TGCGCCAGCAGCTTCGCTAGCGGGAGCTTAACAGATACGCAGTATTTT.

The chain carries TRBV11-2 and TRBJ2-5; a possible D gene is TRBD2 (6 bases). Per germline, CDR1 SGHAT and CDR2 FQNNGV. The V end lost 5 bases, the J end lost 5 bases, and 18 bases lay between the germline ends. The CDR3 totals 15 residues. The CDR3 coding sequence is TGTGCCAGCAGCCCGACTGGGGGGATAGGGGAGACCCAGTACTTC. Its protein is CASSPTGGIGETQYF.

The sample holds many counts of this clonotype. V and J are TRBV7-2 and TRBJ1-1, with D unresolved. The germline gives CDR1 SGHTA, CDR2 FQGNSA. Between the trimmed V and J ends, which lost 2 bases and 5 bases, there was a span of 15 bases. This CDR3 has 15 residues. CDR3 nucleotides: TGTGCCAGCAGCTTACCTCCGGTGGGTCATACTGAAGCTTTCTTT. As protein: CASSLPPVGHTEAFF.

This clonotype was seen at least ten times. V gene TRBV6-2 or TRBV6-3 combines with J gene TRBJ2-7, with 9 nucleotides matching TRBD2. CDR1 and CDR2 from the germline V gene are MNHEY and SVGEGT. This CDR3 is 16 amino acids long. V lost 0 bases to trimming and J lost 4 bases; unmatched junction nucleotides: 7. The CDR3 DNA reads as TGTGCCAGCAGTTACTCGAAGACTAGCGGATCTTACGAGCAGTACTTC. It is translated as CASSYSKTSGSYEQYF.

The chain has TRBV20-1 and TRBJ2-5, with 9 positions matching TRBD2. Trimming cost V 3 bases and J 3 bases; bases outside gene matches: 8. The CDR3 is 15 residues long. The germline gives CDR1 DFQATT, CDR2 SNEGSKA (reference sequence). CDR3 nucleotides: TGCAGTGCTAGTCGGGCCAGCGGGGGGAAAGAGACCCAGTACTTC. Protein product: CSASRASGGKETQYF.

This clonotype was seen only a few times. V usage is TRBV4-1 and J usage is TRBJ1-1; D ambiguous. This CDR3 is 16 amino acids long. Germline CDR1 and CDR2: MGHRA and YSYEKL. With 1 base removed from V and 4 bases from J, the gap between germline ends came to 16 bases. CDR3 in amino acids: CASSQVVGSGLTEAFF. The CDR3 nucleotides are TGCGCCAGCAGCCAAGTTGTGGGCAGCGGTCTCACTGAAGCTTTCTTT.

This clonotype has only a few counts. This chain connects TRBV7-9 to TRBJ2-2; unclear D gene. V lost 5 bases, J lost 2 bases, and 9 bases lay in between. Germline V lookup: CDR1 SEHNR, CDR2 FQNEAQ (reference sequence). This CDR3 contains 14 residues. The CDR3 nucleotides are TGTGCCAGCAGCCACGACACAAACACCGGGGAGCTGTTTTTT. This gives the protein CASSHDTNTGELFF. Full variable domain (rest looked up from reference TRBV7-9 and TRBJ2-2): DTGVSQNPRHKITKRGQNVTFRCDPISEHNRLYWYRQTLGQGPEFLTYFQNEAQLEKSRLLSDRFSAERPKGSFSTLEIQRTEQGDSAMYLCASSHDTNTGELFFGEGSRLTVL.

The sample holds many counts of this clonotype. V and J are TRBV7-2 and TRBJ1-1; D ambiguous. The CDR3 runs to 15 residues. The V end lost 5 bases, the J end lost 6 bases, and 19 bases lay between the germline ends. Germline CDR1 is SGHTA and CDR2 is FQGNSA. The CDR3 DNA sequence: TGTGCCAGCAGCAGCCTACTGGCGTCCGGCGCTGAAGCTTTCTTT. It codes for CASSSLLASGAEAFF.

A few counts support this clonotype. This rearrangement joins TRBV11-3 to TRBJ2-4, with a weak D call TRBD2 (6 bases). Germline CDR1 and CDR2: SGHNT and YENEEA. The CDR3 covers 15 residues. V lost 5 bases to trimming and J lost 5 bases, with 16 bases between them. This chain's CDR3 is CASSPPGLGQNIQYF. The DNA of the CDR3 is TGTGCCAGCAGCCCCCCGGGACTGGGCCAAAACATTCAGTACTTC. The full variable domain, completed using reference TRBV11-3 and TRBJ2-4, is EAGVVQSPRYKIIEKKQPVAFWCNPISGHNTLYWYLQNLGQGPELLIRYENEEAVDDSQLPKDRFSAERLKGVDSTLKIQPAELGDSAVYLCASSPPGLGQNIQYFGAGTRLSVL.

The chain couples TRBV6-2 or TRBV6-3 to TRBJ2-1; D call uncertain. The V end lost 9 bases, the J end lost 9 bases, and 12 bases lay between the germline ends. The CDR3 sequence is 11 residues long. CDR1 and CDR2 (germline): MNHEY, SVGEGT. The CDR3 nucleotides are TGTGCCAGTAATAAACAAAGTGAGCAGTTCTTC. Protein: CASNKQSEQFF.

In this sample, this clonotype turned up a few times. This rearrangement joins TRBV25-1 to TRBJ2-7, with 9 bases fitting TRBD1. Germline V gene data show CDR1 as MGHDK and CDR2 as SYGVNS. The ends lost 6 bases at V and 5 bases at J; junction bases unmatched: 8. The CDR3 is 14 residues long. CDR3 bases: TGTGCCAGCAGCGACGACAGGGGGTGGGACGAGCAGTACTTC. This encodes CASSDDRGWDEQYF.

This clonotype showed up just a few times. The chain carries TRBV20-1 and TRBJ2-7; 7 nucleotides agree with TRBD1. CDR3 length: 14 amino acids. Trimming at V came to 6 bases and at J to 3 bases, leaving 11 bases not matched to a gene. Germline assignment: CDR1 DFQATT and CDR2 SNEGSKA (reference sequence). CDR3 coding DNA: TGCAGTGCGGAAGACGGGGCAGGGGGCTACGAGCAGTACTTC. Protein product: CSAEDGAGGYEQYF.

The chain links TRBV11-2 to TRBJ2-1; D is possibly TRBD2 (6 bases). The V gene's germline CDR1 is SGHAT and CDR2 FQNNGV. The germline V and J ends were trimmed by 5 bases and 8 bases, with 16 bases remaining between them. The CDR3 spans 14 residues. In DNA form, the CDR3 reads TGTGCCAGCAGCCGCGGGACGTACGCGGATGAGCAGTTCTTC. Its protein is CASSRGTYADEQFF.

As regards this clonotype: At one of its ends the junction is not consistent with the germline gene, which may arise from a read error. The gene calls are TRBV7-2 and TRBJ2-7; D could derive from TRBD1 or TRBD2 (5 bases each). The CDR3 runs 14 residues. Germline V gene data show CDR1 as SGHTA and CDR2 as FQGNSA. The CDR3 region is CSSSLGAGSYEQYF. The CDR3 nucleotides read TGTTCCAGCAGCTTAGGGGCGGGTTCCTACGAGCAGTACTTC. The full variable domain, its missing parts supplied by reference TRBV7-2 and TRBJ2-7, is GAGVSQSPSNKVTEKGKDVELRCDPISGHTALYWYRQSLGQGLEFLIYFQGNSAPDKSGLPSDRFSAERTGGSVSTLTIQRTQQEDSAVYLCSSSLGAGSYEQYFGPGTRLTVT.

The table lists this clonotype with a few counts. The V gene is TRBV28, the J gene TRBJ2-5; 12 bases line up with TRBD2. Looked up from germline, CDR1 is MDHEN and CDR2 is SYDVKM. J gave up 2 bases and V 6 bases, and 7 bases lay outside the gene matches. This CDR3 is built from 16 residues. The CDR3 spells CASRDPGLAGQETQYF. CDR3 coding DNA: TGTGCCAGCAGAGATCCCGGACTAGCGGGGCAAGAGACCCAGTACTTC.

This clonotype was detected only a few times. The chain joins TRBV29-1 to TRBJ2-3; 8 bases align to TRBD1. The germline gives CDR1 SQVTM, CDR2 ANQGSEA. The J segment lost 5 bases and the V segment lost 6 bases, leaving 7 bases of the junction unmatched. This CDR3 comprises 13 residues. The CDR3 nucleotides read TGCAGCGTCTCCGGACAGGGAGGAGATACGCAGTATTTT. As protein: CSVSGQGGDTQYF.

This clonotype was found many times. CDR3 sequence: CASSLEAGYGYTF. The CDR3 DNA reads as TGTGCCAGCAGCTTAGAGGCAGGCTATGGCTACACCTTC. The chain has TRBV7-2 and TRBJ1-2; D remains unclear. This CDR3 region has 13 residues. Looked up from germline, CDR1 is SGHTA and CDR2 is FQGNSA. The V gene lost 1 base and the J gene lost 4 bases, with 7 bases spanning the gap.

Ten or more counts support this clonotype. V gene TRBV19 combines with J gene TRBJ2-7; D is undetermined. V was trimmed by 5 bases and J by 3 bases, leaving 14 bases between them. The CDR3 length is 14 residues. Germline-derived CDR1 and CDR2 are LNHDA and SQIVND (reference sequence). The CDR3 spells CASSPTGLFYEQYF. The CDR3 bases are TGTGCCAGTAGTCCGACGGGTCTCTTCTACGAGCAGTACTTC.

This chain links TRBV12-3 or TRBV12-4 with TRBJ1-5; tentatively, D is TRBD1 (5 bases). The CDR3 consists of 14 residues. V was shortened by 2 bases and J by 7 bases, with 12 bases between the two germline ends. The CDR3 DNA sequence: TGTGCCAGCAGTTTAAAGGGGCAAGGGCAGCCCCAGCATTTT. Protein sequence: CASSLKGQGQPQHF.

The chain combines TRBV29-1 with TRBJ2-5, with D perhaps assigned TRBD1 or TRBD2 (5 bases each). Germline loops: CDR1 SQVTM, CDR2 ANQGSEA. The CDR3 consists of 13 residues. V lost 3 bases, J lost 7 bases, and 15 bases lay in between. CDR3 protein: CSVERHDGGTQYF. As DNA, the CDR3 is TGCAGCGTTGAGAGACACGATGGGGGGACCCAGTACTTC.

In this sample, this clonotype turned up many times. This rearrangement joins TRBV7-2 to TRBJ2-1, with D perhaps TRBD1 (6 bases). The CDR3 contains 14 residues. V lost 1 base and J 6 bases, leaving 10 bases between the germline ends. Germline CDR1 SGHTA, CDR2 FQGNSA. CDR3 sequence (DNA): TGTGCCAGCAGCTTAGTAGGCAGGGGCAATGAGCAGTTCTTC. Protein sequence: CASSLVGRGNEQFF.

This chain connects TRBV7-8 to TRBJ1-2; D unresolved. Germline lookup yields CDR1 SGHVS and CDR2 FQNEAQ. V was trimmed by 0 bases and J by 2 bases, leaving 7 bases between them. The CDR3 totals 14 residues. The CDR3, as DNA: TGTGCCAGCAGCTTAGCGTTCCGGAACTATGGCTACACCTTC. It is translated as CASSLAFRNYGYTF. Combining the CDR3 with reference TRBV7-8 and TRBJ1-2 gives the whole variable domain GAGVSQSPRYKVAKRGQDVALRCDPISGHVSLFWYQQALGQGPEFLTYFQNEAQLDKSGLPSDRFFAERPEGSVSTLKIQRTQQEDSAVYLCASSLAFRNYGYTFGSGTRLTVV.